One sample yielded the 21 T cell receptor beta chains listed below, sequenced in a study of blood T cell repertoires in COVID-19. Produced via immunoSEQ multiplex PCR; TCRdb's table is partial and in-frame only. Among over 350,000 clones, 87% were seen once, and the ten largest hold over 1.5%. The sample taken for sequencing was PBMCs or T cells enriched from blood (not recorded which). The receptors here all came from a woman in her late teens or twenties with acute COVID-19.

This clone has just a few counts. The rearrangement joins TRBV5-1 to TRBJ2-5; 7 nucleotides align to TRBD1. This CDR3 contains 14 residues. With 4 bases clipped from V and 5 bases from J, the junction kept 8 bases outside the gene matches. Germline V CDR1 and CDR2: SGHRS, YFSETQ. The CDR3: CASSPQGLRETQYF. CDR3 DNA: TGCGCCAGCAGCCCACAGGGGCTACGGGAGACCCAGTACTTC.

The V and J genes are TRBV6-1 and TRBJ2-3; D is possibly TRBD2 (5 bases). V shed 6 bases and J shed 0 bases, with 13 bases lying between them. This CDR3 is 15 amino acids long. CDR1 is MNHNS and CDR2 is SASEGT in the germline V gene. This chain's CDR3 is CASRYDGDSTDTQYF. The CDR3 coding sequence is TGTGCCAGCAGATACGACGGGGATAGCACAGATACGCAGTATTTT.

Remarks on this clone: Other nucleotide sequences from this sample produce the same CDR3. The chain joins TRBV5-4 to TRBJ1-3, with D hard to call. This CDR3 has 12 residues. Between the trimmed V and J ends, which lost 4 bases and 3 bases, there was a span of 5 bases. Looked up from germline, CDR1 is SGHNT and CDR2 is YYREEE (reference sequence). The CDR3 reads CASSLSGNTIYF. CDR3 DNA: TGTGCCAGCAGCCTGAGTGGAAACACCATATATTTT.

The chain uses TRBV19 and TRBJ1-6, with 8 bases aligning to TRBD1. V trimming: 9 bases; J trimming: 10 bases; junction bases outside the gene matches: 11. This CDR3 has 14 residues. CDR1 and CDR2 (germline): LNHDA, SQIVND (reference sequence). Written as DNA, the CDR3 is TGTGCCAGCGCCTTAAAGACAGGGGTCTCACCCCTCCACTTT. It codes for CASALKTGVSPLHF.

V usage is TRBV5-6 and J usage is TRBJ1-1, with D unclear. With 2 bases removed from V and 1 base from J, the gap between germline ends came to 15 bases. Germline V gene sequence: CDR1 SGHDT, CDR2 YYEEEE. The CDR3 has 16 residues. The CDR3 region is CASSLGTRRANTEAFF. CDR3 sequence (DNA): TGTGCCAGCAGCTTAGGAACCAGGAGGGCGAACACTGAAGCTTTCTTT.

V is TRBV6-5 and J is TRBJ1-5; weak D call: TRBD1 (5 bases). V was shortened by 2 bases and J by 3 bases, with 11 bases between the two germline ends. Looked up from germline, CDR1 is MNHEY and CDR2 is SVGAGI. The CDR3 consists of 15 residues. DNA of the CDR3: TGTGCCAGCAGTTACAAGGCAGGGCACAATCAGCCCCAGCATTTT. Translation gives CASSYKAGHNQPQHF.

V and J are TRBV2 and TRBJ2-4; unclear D gene. Trimming cost V 4 bases and J 7 bases, with 14 bases left between them. The CDR3 length is 14 residues. Germline-derived CDR1 and CDR2 are SNHLY and FYNNEI. The CDR3 is CASSGGWMRNIQYF. CDR3 bases: TGTGCCAGCAGTGGTGGGTGGATGAGGAACATTCAGTACTTC.

J is TRBJ1-6 and V is TRBV30; no clear D gene. The CDR3 extends over 17 amino acids. CDR1 GTSNPN and CDR2 SVGIG come from the germline V gene (reference sequence). V was trimmed by 2 bases and J by 9 bases, leaving 23 bases between them. DNA for the CDR3: TGTGCCTGGAGTCCTCGGGAACTACATCGTGGTGGTTCACCCCTCCACTTT. Encoded protein: CAWSPRELHRGGSPLHF. The full variable domain, with the rest looked up from reference TRBV30 and TRBJ1-6, is SQTIHQWPATLVQPVGSPLSLECTVEGTSNPNLYWYRQAAGRGLQLLFYSVGIGQISSEVPQNLSASRPQDRQFILSSKKLLLSDSGFYLCAWSPRELHRGGSPLHFGNGTRLTVT.

This chain joins TRBV28 and TRBJ2-5; tentative D call: TRBD2 (5 bases). V was cut by 7 bases and J by 4 bases, with 19 bases left in between. The CDR3 covers 15 residues. Germline loops: CDR1 MDHEN, CDR2 SYDVKM. CDR3 sequence: CASIFNRGSGETQYF. For the CDR3, the DNA is TGTGCCAGCATCTTCAACCGGGGATCAGGAGAGACCCAGTACTTC.

The chain links TRBV18 to TRBJ2-2; possibly TRBD2 for D (5 bases). Germline V gene sequence: CDR1 KGHSH, CDR2 LQKENI. CDR3 length equals 13 residues. Trimming cost V 1 base and J 7 bases, with 7 bases left between them. DNA for the CDR3: TGTGCCAGCTCACCACGTGAGGGCGGGGAGCTGTTTTTT. This translates into CASSPREGGELFF. Full variable domain (outside the CDR3, taken from reference TRBV18 and TRBJ2-2): NAGVMQNPRHLVRRRGQEARLRCSPMKGHSHVYWYRQLPEEGLKFMVYLQKENIIDESGMPKERFSAEFPKEGPSILRIQQVVRGDSAAYFCASSPREGGELFFGEGSRLTVL.

Only a few counts were recorded for this clone. The chain has TRBV6-1 and TRBJ2-2, with 7 positions matching TRBD1. Germline lookup yields CDR1 MNHNS and CDR2 SASEGT. The CDR3 runs 15 residues. The J segment lost 4 bases and the V segment lost 1 base, leaving 3 bases of the junction unmatched. In nucleotides, the CDR3 is TGTGCCAGCAGTGAAGGGGCAGGGGGCACCGGGGAGCTGTTTTTT. Translated, it gives CASSEGAGGTGELFF.

The chain is built from TRBV4-1 and TRBJ2-6; D ambiguous. There are 16 residues in the CDR3. Deletions cut 1 base from V and 0 bases from J, with 7 bases between. Germline loops: CDR1 MGHRA, CDR2 YSYEKL. CDR3 DNA: TGCGCCAGCAGCCAAGGCGTTTTCTCTGGGGCCAACGTCCTGACTTTC. Translating gives CASSQGVFSGANVLTF.

The rearrangement uses TRBV27 and TRBJ1-6; tentative D call: TRBD1 (5 bases). This CDR3 region has 16 residues. Trimming cost V 4 bases and J 10 bases, with 20 bases left between them. Germline V gene sequence: CDR1 MNHEY, CDR2 SMNVEV (reference sequence). The CDR3, as DNA: TGTGCCAGCAGTTCTCGCCTAGGGGTAGGGGAATCACCCCTCCACTTT. This codes for CASSSRLGVGESPLHF.

This chain uses TRBV4-2 with TRBJ2-7, with D possibly being TRBD2 (6 bases). The CDR3 loop spans 15 amino acids. V lost 1 base, J lost 0 bases, and 10 bases lay in between. In germline, CDR1 is LGHNA, CDR2 YNFKEQ. CDR3 nucleotides: TGTGCCAGCAGCCAAGGGGGGACTCTCTCCTACGAGCAGTACTTC. This encodes CASSQGGTLSYEQYF.

The chain uses TRBV18 and TRBJ1-1; TRBD1 is a possible D gene (5 bases). With 7 bases removed from V and 0 bases from J, the gap between germline ends came to 18 bases. The CDR3 runs to 16 residues. CDR1 is KGHSH and CDR2 is LQKENI in the germline V gene. This chain's CDR3 is CASFPGGVPLNTEAFF. For the CDR3, the DNA is TGTGCCAGCTTCCCGGGGGGGGTCCCATTGAACACTGAAGCTTTCTTT.

The J gene is TRBJ1-4, the V gene TRBV15; 9 bases align to TRBD1. CDR3 length: 14 residues. Trimming cost V 4 bases and J 8 bases; bases outside gene matches: 5. CDR1 LNHNV and CDR2 YYDKDF come from the germline V gene (reference sequence). This CDR3 reads CATSKRDRVEKLFF. Here the CDR3 DNA reads TGTGCCACCAGCAAACGGGACAGGGTAGAAAAACTGTTTTTT.

V gene TRBV29-1 combines with J gene TRBJ2-2, with a tentative D call TRBD1 (6 bases). The germline V and J ends were trimmed by 6 bases and 6 bases, with 11 bases remaining between them. Germline V gene data show CDR1 as SQVTM and CDR2 as ANQGSEA. CDR3 length: 12 amino acids. The CDR3 bases are TGCAGCGTGGTCACAGGGTCCGGGGAGCTGTTTTTT. Residues: CSVVTGSGELFF.

The chain employs TRBV5-5 and TRBJ1-5; D is ambiguous. The germline gives CDR1 SGHKS, CDR2 YYEKEE (reference sequence). Trimming left V 6 bases short and J 0 bases short, with 13 bases between. The CDR3 is made up of 15 amino acids. The CDR3 loop is CASIEFPYSNQPQHF. CDR3 nucleotides: TGTGCCAGCATCGAGTTCCCATATAGCAATCAGCCCCAGCATTTT.

This chain connects TRBV10-3 to TRBJ2-3; D perhaps matches TRBD1 (6 bases). CDR1 is ENHRY, CDR2 SYGVKD, per germline. V lost 9 bases to trimming and J lost 1 base, with 11 bases between them. The CDR3 sequence is 13 residues long. The CDR3 DNA reads TGTGCCATGAATGGACAGCGCACAGATACGCAGTATTTT. Protein product: CAMNGQRTDTQYF.

The chain combines TRBV10-1 with TRBJ1-4; D might be TRBD1 (5 bases). Deletions cut 4 bases from V and 4 bases from J, with 7 bases between. Per germline, CDR1 WNHNN and CDR2 SYGVQD (reference sequence). CDR3 size: 13 residues. CDR3 nucleotide sequence: TGCGCCAGCAGTGCGGGACTTAATGAAAAACTGTTTTTT. Encoded protein: CASSAGLNEKLFF.

The rearrangement joins TRBV30 to TRBJ1-1, with no clear D. V lost 0 bases to trimming and J lost 5 bases, with 10 bases between them. CDR3 length: 13 residues. Germline V gene sequence: CDR1 GTSNPN, CDR2 SVGIG (reference sequence). The CDR3 here is CAWSVRAGTEAFF. The CDR3 nucleotides read TGTGCCTGGAGTGTACGGGCGGGGACTGAAGCTTTCTTT. Looking up the rest from reference TRBV30 and TRBJ1-1 gives the full variable domain: SQTIHQWPATLVQPVGSPLSLECTVEGTSNPNLYWYRQAAGRGLQLLFYSVGIGQISSEVPQNLSASRPQDRQFILSSKKLLLSDSGFYLCAWSVRAGTEAFFGQGTRLTVV.